This TCR beta chain was retrieved from a study of T cell changes during pregnancy in multiple sclerosis. This clone was seen only once. Measured with immunoSEQ multiplex PCR; TCRdb has only the in-frame clones, and not every one. The sample contains 100,000 to 140,000 clones, under 95% of which appear only once. The source material was peripheral blood, sampled in the third trimester of pregnancy. The TCR comes from a female donor in good health, enrolled as a control in a pregnancy study.

The CDR3 protein is CASSSGQGSYNEQFF. The CDR3 DNA reads TGCGCCAGCAGCTCCGGACAGGGCTCCTACAATGAGCAGTTCTTC. V usage is TRBV5-1 and J usage is TRBJ2-1, with 8 positions matching TRBD1. The V segment lost 3 bases and the J segment 0 bases; nucleotides outside the gene matches: 2. CDR1 is SGHRS, CDR2 YFSETQ, per germline. CDR3 size: 15 residues.